This TCR beta chain was retrieved from a study of T-cell memory formation after mild COVID-19. Looked up from germline, CDR1 is MNHEY and CDR2 is SVGAGI. This CDR3 spans 14 amino acids. Trimming stripped 4 bases from V and 0 bases from J, with 10 bases between. Study-wide results and limits: Some responding clones appeared in pre-infection memory, suggesting cross-reactive memory joined. SARS-CoV-2 specificity was not confirmed for second-wave clones peaking on day 37.

This clonotype has only a few counts. Its antigen is as yet unknown. Sample barcodes and UMIs were carried by the TCR alpha and TCR beta cDNA libraries that 5'RACE generated with constant-segment primers. MiXCR, run by TCRdb on the 5' RACE reads, gives a single entry per CDR3 protein. The repertoire holds around 310,000 distinct CDR3 sequences, approximately 22% seen once, with 21% in the top ten. Sequencing was carried out using PBMCs or a T cell subset sorted from them (not recorded which). The sequence was collected from a man aged 18 to 29 who had mild COVID-19 (a few samples of this study predate the infection). Cell type and time point are not known. The chain links TRBV6-5 to TRBJ2-7, with D maybe TRBD2 (7 bases). The CDR3 loop reads CASSWAGASYEQYF. The CDR3, as DNA: TGTGCCAGCAGTTGGGCGGGGGCCTCCTACGAGCAGTACTTC.